The present T cell receptor (beta chain) was sequenced within a study of blood T cell repertoires in COVID-19. Assay used: immunoSEQ multiplex PCR; TCRdb lists only in-frame clones, some missing. The profile shows a few hundred thousand clones, about 88% of them singletons. Germline-derived CDR1 and CDR2 are WNHNN and SYGVQD (reference sequence). There are 16 residues in the CDR3. The J segment lost 5 bases and the V segment lost 9 bases, leaving 12 bases of the junction unmatched. The sample comprised peripheral blood. The TCR sequence derives from a man in his fifties with COVID-19, enrolled during active disease. The chain uses TRBV10-1 and TRBJ2-3, with 12 bases matching TRBD2. The CDR3 protein is CASSPRLAGEGDTQYF. The CDR3 DNA sequence: TGCGCCAGTAGCCCTAGACTAGCGGGAGAAGGAGATACGCAGTATTTT.